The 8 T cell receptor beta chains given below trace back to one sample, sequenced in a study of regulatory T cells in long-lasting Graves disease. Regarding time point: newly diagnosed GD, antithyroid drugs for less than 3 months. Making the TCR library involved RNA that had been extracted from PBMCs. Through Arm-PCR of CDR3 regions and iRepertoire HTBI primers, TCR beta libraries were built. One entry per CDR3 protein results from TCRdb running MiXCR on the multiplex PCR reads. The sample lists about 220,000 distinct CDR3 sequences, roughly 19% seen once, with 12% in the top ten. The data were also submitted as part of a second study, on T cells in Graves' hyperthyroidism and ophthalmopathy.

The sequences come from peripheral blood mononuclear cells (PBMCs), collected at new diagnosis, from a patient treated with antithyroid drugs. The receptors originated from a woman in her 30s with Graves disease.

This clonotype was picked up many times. The CDR3 loop reads CASISGQEYTEAFF. As DNA, the CDR3 is TGTGCCAGTATCTCGGGACAGGAATACACTGAAGCTTTCTTT. The chain couples TRBV19 to TRBJ1-1, with 8 bases aligning to TRBD1. The CDR3 spans 14 residues. The V segment lost 7 bases and the J segment 3 bases; nucleotides outside the gene matches: 7. CDR1 is LNHDA, CDR2 SQIVND, per germline (reference sequence). Full variable domain (outside the CDR3, taken from reference TRBV19 and TRBJ1-1): DGGITQSPKYLFRKEGQNVTLSCEQNLNHDAMYWYRQDPGQGLRLIYYSQIVNDFQKGDIAEGYSVSREKKESFPLTVTSAQKNPTAFYLCASISGQEYTEAFFGQGTRLTVV.

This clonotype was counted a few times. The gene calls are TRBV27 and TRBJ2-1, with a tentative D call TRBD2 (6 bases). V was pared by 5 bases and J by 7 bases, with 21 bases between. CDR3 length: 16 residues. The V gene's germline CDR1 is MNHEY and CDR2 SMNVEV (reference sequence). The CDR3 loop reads CASSPTQGLGSNEQFF. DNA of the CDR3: TGTGCCAGCAGTCCCACCCAGGGACTGGGCTCAAATGAGCAGTTCTTC.

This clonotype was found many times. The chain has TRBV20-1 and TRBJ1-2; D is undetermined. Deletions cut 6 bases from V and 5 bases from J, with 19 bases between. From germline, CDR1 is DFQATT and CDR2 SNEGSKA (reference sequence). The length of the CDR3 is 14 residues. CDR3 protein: CSADPAGAYYGYTF. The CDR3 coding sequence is TGCAGTGCCGATCCGGCAGGAGCCTATTATGGCTACACCTTC.

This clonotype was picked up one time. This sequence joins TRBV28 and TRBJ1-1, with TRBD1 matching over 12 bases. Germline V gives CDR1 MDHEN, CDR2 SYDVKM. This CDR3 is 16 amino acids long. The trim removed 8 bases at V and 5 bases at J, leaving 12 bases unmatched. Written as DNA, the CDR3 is TGTGCCAGCGGAGACCGGGACAGGGGGCTGGATACTGAAGCTTTCTTT. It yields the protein CASGDRDRGLDTEAFF.

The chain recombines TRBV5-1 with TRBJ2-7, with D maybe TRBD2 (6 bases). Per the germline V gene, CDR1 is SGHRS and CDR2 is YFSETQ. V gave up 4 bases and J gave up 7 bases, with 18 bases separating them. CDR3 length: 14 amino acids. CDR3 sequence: CASSLEGSFLEQYF. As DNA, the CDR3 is TGCGCCAGCAGCCTGGAGGGCTCCTTTTTAGAGCAGTACTTC.

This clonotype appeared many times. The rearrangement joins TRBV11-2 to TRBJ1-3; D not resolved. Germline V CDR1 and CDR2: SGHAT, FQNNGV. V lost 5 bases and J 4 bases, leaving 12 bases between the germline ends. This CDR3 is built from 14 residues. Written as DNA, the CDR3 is TGTGCCAGCAGCGTGTCCGGTGGGGGAAACACCATATATTTT. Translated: CASSVSGGGNTIYF.

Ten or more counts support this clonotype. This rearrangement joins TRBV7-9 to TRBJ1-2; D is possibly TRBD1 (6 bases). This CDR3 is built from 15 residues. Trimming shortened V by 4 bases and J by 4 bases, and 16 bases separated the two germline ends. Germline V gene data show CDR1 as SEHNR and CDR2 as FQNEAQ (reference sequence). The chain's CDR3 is CASSSRGGPRYGYTF. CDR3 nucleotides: TGTGCCAGCAGCTCTCGGGGGGGCCCGCGCTATGGCTACACCTTC.

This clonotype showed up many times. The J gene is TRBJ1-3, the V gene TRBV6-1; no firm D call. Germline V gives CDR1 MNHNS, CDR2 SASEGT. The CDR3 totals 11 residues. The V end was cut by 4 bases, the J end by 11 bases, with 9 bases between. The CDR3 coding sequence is TGTGCCAGCAGTGTTGGGGAGGCCATATATTTT. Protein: CASSVGEAIYF.